This T cell receptor beta chain was sequenced during a study of blood T cell repertoires in COVID-19. Profiled with immunoSEQ multiplex PCR; TCRdb holds only in-frame clones, not every one. The table lists 410,000 or so clones, 70% to 90% of them singletons. From germline, CDR1 is SNHLY and CDR2 FYNNEI. The CDR3 runs 13 residues. The ends lost 7 bases at V and 7 bases at J; junction bases unmatched: 6. Sequenced material: peripheral blood. The chain joins TRBV2 to TRBJ2-4; 8 bases fit TRBD2. The origin of this receptor is a woman between 40 and 50 years old with COVID-19, enrolled during active disease. CDR3 in amino acids: CASKLSGSNIQYF. CDR3 nucleotides: TGTGCCAGCAAGTTGAGCGGGAGCAACATTCAGTACTTC.